This T cell receptor (beta chain) was retrieved from a study of identical twins. TCRdb fed the 5' RACE reads into MiXCR, producing one record per CDR3 protein. There are over 250,000 distinct CDR3 sequences in the sample; 7.5% to 9.5% occur only once, and around 7.1% lies in the top ten. The CDR3 runs to 14 residues. Trimming took off 6 bases at V and 8 bases at J, with 16 bases between the two ends. The same specimen was also included in a second study, on yellow fever vaccine responses in identical twins. That paper states: Each twin's T cell response to the vaccine was reported to look partly convergent and partly personalized.

The receptor comes from a woman aged 18-35 years in good health. The sequencing sample was made of CD8+ T cells sorted from blood. The chain uses TRBV12-3 or TRBV12-4 and TRBJ1-4; a weak D match, TRBD1 (5 bases). Here the CDR3 reads CASSLGAWGEKLFF. The CDR3 DNA is TGTGCCAGCAGCCTTGGGGCCTGGGGAGAAAAACTGTTTTTT.